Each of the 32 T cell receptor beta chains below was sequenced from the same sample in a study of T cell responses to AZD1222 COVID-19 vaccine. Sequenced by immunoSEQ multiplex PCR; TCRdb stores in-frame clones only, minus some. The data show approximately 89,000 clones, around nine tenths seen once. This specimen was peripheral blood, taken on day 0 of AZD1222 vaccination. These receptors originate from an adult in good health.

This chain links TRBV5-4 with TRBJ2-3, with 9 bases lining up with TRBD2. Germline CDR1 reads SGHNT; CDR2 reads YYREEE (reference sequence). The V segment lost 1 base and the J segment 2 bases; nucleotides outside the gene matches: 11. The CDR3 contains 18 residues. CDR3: CASSLYGSGGRFTDTQYF. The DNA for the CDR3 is TGTGCCAGCAGCTTGTACGGTAGCGGGGGCCGTTTCACAGATACGCAGTATTTT.

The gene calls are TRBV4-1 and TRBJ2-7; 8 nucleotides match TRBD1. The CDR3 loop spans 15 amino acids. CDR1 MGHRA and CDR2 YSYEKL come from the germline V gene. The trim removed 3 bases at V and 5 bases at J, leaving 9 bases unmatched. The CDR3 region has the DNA TGCGCCAGCAGCCAGGCAGGGGGCCTCAGGGACGAGCAGTACTTC. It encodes CASSQAGGLRDEQYF.

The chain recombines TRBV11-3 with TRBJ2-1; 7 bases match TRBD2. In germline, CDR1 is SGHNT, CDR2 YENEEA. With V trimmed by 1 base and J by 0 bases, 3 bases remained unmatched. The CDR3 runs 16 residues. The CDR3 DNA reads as TGTGCCAGCAGCTTAGCGGGGGGAAGCTCCTACAATGAGCAGTTCTTC. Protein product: CASSLAGGSSYNEQFF.

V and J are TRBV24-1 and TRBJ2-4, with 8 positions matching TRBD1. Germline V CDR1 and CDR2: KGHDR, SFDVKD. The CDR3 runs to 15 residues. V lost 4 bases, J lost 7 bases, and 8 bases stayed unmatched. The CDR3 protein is CATSESGTGMNIQYF. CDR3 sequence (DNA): TGTGCCACCAGTGAATCCGGGACAGGAATGAACATTCAGTACTTC.

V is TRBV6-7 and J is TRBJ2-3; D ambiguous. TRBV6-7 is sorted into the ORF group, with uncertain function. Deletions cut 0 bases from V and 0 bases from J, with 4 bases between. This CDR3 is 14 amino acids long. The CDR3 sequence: CASSYSKSTDTQYF. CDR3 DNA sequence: TGTGCCAGCAGTTACTCTAAGAGCACAGATACGCAGTATTTT.

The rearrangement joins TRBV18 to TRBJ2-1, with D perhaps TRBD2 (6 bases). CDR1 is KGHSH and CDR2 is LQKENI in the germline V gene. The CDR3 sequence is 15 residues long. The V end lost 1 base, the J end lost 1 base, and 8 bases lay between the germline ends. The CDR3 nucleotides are TGTGCCAGCTCACCACTTCTAGCGTCCTACAATGAGCAGTTCTTC. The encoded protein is CASSPLLASYNEQFF.

The CDR3 DNA sequence: TGTGCCAGCAGCTTAAAGGCCCCCGGGGGGACAAGAGATACGCAGTATTTT. Translated, it gives CASSLKAPGGTRDTQYF. This chain uses TRBV7-2 with TRBJ2-3, with D perhaps matching TRBD2 (7 bases). V was shortened by 2 bases and J by 5 bases, with 20 bases between the two germline ends. Germline V gene sequence: CDR1 SGHTA, CDR2 FQGNSA. The CDR3 contains 17 residues.

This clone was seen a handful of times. The CDR3 loop reads CASSFGETGTTNEKLFF. CDR3 coding DNA: TGTGCCAGCAGCTTTGGGGAAACAGGGACAACTAATGAAAAACTGTTTTTT. The chain couples TRBV5-5 to TRBJ1-4, with a possible D match to TRBD1 (6 bases). Trimming removed 2 bases from V and 0 bases from J, with 14 bases in between. Germline-derived CDR1 and CDR2 are SGHKS and YYEKEE (reference sequence). The length of the CDR3 is 17 residues.

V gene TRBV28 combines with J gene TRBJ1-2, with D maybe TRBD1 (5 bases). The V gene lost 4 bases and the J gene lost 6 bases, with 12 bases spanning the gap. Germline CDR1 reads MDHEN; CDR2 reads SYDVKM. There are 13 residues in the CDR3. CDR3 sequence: CASSSPGRDGYTF. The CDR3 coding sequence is TGTGCCAGCAGTTCCCCAGGGAGGGATGGCTACACCTTC.

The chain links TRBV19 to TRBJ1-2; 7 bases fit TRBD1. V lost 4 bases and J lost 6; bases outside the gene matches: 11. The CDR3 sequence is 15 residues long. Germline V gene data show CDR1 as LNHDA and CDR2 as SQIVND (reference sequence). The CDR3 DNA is TGTGCCAGTAGTACTGATGTGGACAGGTTGAATGGCTACACCTTC. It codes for CASSTDVDRLNGYTF. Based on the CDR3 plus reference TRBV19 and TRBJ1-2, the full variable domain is DGGITQSPKYLFRKEGQNVTLSCEQNLNHDAMYWYRQDPGQGLRLIYYSQIVNDFQKGDIAEGYSVSREKKESFPLTVTSAQKNPTAFYLCASSTDVDRLNGYTFGSGTRLTVV.

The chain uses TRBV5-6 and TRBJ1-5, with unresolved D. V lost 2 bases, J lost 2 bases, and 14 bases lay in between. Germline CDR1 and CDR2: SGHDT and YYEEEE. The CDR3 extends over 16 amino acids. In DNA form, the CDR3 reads TGTGCCAGCAGCTTTGGGATCAGTCGGGGCAATCAGCCCCAGCATTTT. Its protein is CASSFGISRGNQPQHF.

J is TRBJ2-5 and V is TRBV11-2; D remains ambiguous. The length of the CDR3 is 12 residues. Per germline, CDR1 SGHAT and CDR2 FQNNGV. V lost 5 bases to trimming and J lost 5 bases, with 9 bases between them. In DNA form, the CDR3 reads TGTGCCAGCAGCGCACTTCGGGAGACCCAGTACTTC. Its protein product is CASSALRETQYF.

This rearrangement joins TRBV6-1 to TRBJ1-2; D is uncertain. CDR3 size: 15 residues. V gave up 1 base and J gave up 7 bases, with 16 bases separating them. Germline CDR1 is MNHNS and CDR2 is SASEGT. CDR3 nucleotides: TGTGCCAGCAGTGAAGTATCTGAGGGAAGAGGTGGCTACACCTTC. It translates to CASSEVSEGRGGYTF.

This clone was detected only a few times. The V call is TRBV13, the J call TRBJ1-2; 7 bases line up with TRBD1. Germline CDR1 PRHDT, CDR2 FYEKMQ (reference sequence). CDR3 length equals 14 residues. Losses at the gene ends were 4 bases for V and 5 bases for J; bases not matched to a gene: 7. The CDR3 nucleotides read TGTGCCAGCAGCTCGGGACAGACCTCTTATGGCTACACCTTC. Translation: CASSSGQTSYGYTF.

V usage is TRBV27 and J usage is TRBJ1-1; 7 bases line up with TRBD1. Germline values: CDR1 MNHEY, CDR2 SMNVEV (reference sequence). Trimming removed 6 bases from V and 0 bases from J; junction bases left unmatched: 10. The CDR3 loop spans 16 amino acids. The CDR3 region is CASRLLTTGLNTEAFF. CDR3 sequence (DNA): TGTGCCAGCAGACTCCTTACGACAGGGCTGAACACTGAAGCTTTCTTT.

This CDR3 is CASRQGGSTNEKLFF. In DNA, the CDR3 is TGTGCCAGCCGCCAGGGGGGTAGTACTAATGAAAAACTGTTTTTT. The rearrangement joins TRBV6-5 to TRBJ1-4, with 7 nucleotides matching TRBD1. Germline loops: CDR1 MNHEY, CDR2 SVGAGI. The CDR3 contains 15 residues. The ends lost 8 bases at V and 2 bases at J; junction bases unmatched: 8.

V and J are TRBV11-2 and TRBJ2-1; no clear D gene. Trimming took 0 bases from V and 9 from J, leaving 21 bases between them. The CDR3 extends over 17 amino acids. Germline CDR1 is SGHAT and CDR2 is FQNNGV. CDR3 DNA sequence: TGTGCCAGCAGCTTAGAGTATTCCAAACGGGCCAGGTTTGAGCAGTTCTTC. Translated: CASSLEYSKRARFEQFF.

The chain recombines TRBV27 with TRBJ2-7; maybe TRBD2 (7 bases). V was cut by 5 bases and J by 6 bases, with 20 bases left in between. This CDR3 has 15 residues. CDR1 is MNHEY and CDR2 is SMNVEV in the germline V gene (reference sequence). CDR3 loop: CASSLRGGALPEQYF. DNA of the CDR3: TGTGCCAGCAGTCTCCGTGGGGGGGCGCTACCCGAGCAGTACTTC.

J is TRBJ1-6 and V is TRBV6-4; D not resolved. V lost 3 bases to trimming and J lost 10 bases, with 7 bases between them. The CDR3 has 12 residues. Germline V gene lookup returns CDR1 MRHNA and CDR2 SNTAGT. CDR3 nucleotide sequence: TGTGCCAGCAGTGATGGAAAATCACCCCTCCACTTT. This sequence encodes CASSDGKSPLHF.

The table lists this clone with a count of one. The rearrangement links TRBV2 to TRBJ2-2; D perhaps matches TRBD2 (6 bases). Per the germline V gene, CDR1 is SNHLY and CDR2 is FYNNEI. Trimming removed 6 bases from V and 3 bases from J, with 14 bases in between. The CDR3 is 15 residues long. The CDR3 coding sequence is TGTGCCAGCAGGGGCGGGACGGCAGACACCGGGGAGCTGTTTTTT. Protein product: CASRGGTADTGELFF.

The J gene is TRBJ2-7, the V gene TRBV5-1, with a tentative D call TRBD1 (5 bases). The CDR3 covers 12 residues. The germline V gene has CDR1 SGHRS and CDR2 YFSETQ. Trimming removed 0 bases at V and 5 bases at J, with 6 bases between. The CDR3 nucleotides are TGCGCCAGCAGCTTGGGACAGAACGAGCAGTACTTC. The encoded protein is CASSLGQNEQYF.

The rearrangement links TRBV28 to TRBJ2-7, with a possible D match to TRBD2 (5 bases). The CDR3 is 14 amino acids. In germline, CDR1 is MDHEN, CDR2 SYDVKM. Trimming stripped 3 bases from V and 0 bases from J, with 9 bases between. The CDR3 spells CASSFLGSSYEQYF. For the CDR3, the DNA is TGTGCCAGCAGTTTTCTGGGGAGCTCCTACGAGCAGTACTTC.

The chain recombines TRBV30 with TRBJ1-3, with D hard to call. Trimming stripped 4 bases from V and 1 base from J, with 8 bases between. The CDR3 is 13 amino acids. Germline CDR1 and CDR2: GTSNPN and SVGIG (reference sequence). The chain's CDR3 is CAWTPGSGNTIYF. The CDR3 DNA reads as TGTGCCTGGACCCCAGGTTCTGGAAACACCATATATTTT. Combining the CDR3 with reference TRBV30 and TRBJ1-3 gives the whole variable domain SQTIHQWPATLVQPVGSPLSLECTVEGTSNPNLYWYRQAAGRGLQLLFYSVGIGQISSEVPQNLSASRPQDRQFILSSKKLLLSDSGFYLCAWTPGSGNTIYFGEGSWLTVV.

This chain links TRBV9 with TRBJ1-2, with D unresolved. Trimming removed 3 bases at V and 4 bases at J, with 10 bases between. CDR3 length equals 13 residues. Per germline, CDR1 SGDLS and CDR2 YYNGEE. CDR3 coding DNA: TGTGCCAGCAGCGACAAGGCAGCCTATGGCTACACCTTC. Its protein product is CASSDKAAYGYTF.

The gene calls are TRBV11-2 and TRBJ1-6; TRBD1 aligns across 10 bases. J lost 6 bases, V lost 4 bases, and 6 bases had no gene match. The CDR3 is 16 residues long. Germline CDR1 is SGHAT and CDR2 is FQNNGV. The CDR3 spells CASSSTGGALNSPLHF. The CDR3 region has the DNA TGTGCCAGCAGCTCGACAGGGGGCGCCCTTAATTCACCCCTCCACTTT.

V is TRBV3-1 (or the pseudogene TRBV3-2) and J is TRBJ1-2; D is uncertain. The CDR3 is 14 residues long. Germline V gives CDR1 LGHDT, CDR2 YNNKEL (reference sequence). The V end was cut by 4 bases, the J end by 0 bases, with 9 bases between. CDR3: CASSLAGANYGYTF. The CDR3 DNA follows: TGTGCCAGCAGCCTGGCAGGAGCTAACTATGGCTACACCTTC.

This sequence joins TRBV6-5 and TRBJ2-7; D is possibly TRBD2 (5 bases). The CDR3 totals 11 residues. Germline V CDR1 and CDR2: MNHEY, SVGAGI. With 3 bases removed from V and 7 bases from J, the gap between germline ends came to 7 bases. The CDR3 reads CASSYRGEQYF. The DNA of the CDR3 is TGTGCCAGCAGTTATCGGGGAGAGCAGTACTTC.

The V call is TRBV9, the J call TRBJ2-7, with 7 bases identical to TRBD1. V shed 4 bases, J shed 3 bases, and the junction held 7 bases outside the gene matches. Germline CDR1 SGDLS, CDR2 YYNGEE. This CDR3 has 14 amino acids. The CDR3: CASSPTTGFYEQYF. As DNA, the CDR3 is TGTGCCAGCAGCCCGACGACAGGGTTCTACGAGCAGTACTTC.

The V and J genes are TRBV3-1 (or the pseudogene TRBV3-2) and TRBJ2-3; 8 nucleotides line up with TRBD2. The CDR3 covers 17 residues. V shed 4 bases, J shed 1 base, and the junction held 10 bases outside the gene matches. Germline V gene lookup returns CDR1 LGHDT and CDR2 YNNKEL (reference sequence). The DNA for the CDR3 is TGTGCCAGCAGCCCGGTCGGTAGCGGGGCTGGCACAGATACGCAGTATTTT. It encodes CASSPVGSGAGTDTQYF.

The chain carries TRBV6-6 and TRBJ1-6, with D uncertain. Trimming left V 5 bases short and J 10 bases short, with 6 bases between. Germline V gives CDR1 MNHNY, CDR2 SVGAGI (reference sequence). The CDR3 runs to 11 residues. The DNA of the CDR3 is TGTGCCAGCAGTAGGCGGTCACCCCTCCACTTT. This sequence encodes CASSRRSPLHF.

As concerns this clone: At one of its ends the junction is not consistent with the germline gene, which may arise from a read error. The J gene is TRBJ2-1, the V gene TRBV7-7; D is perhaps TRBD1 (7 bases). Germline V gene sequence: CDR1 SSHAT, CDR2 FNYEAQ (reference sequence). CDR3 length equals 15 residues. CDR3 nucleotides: TGTGCTAGCAGCTTGGATCCAGGGGGGTACAATGAGCAGTTCTTC. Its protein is CASSLDPGGYNEQFF.

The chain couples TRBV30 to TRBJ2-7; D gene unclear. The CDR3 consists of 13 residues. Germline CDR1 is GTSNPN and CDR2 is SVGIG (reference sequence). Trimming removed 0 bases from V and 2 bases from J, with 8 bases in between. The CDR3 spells CAWSVGAAYEQYF. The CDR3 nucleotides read TGTGCCTGGAGTGTAGGTGCGGCCTACGAGCAGTACTTC.